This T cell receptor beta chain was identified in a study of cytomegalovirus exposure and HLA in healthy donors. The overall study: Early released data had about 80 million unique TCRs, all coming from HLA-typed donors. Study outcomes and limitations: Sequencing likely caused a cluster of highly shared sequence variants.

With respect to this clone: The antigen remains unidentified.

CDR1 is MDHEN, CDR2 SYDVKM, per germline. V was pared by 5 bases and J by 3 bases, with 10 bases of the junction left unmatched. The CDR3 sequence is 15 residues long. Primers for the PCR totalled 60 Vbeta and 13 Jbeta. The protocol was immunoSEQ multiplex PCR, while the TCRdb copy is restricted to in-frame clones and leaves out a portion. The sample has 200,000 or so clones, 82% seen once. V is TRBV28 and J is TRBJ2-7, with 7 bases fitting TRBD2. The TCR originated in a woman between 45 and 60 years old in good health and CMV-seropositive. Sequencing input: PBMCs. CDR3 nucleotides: TGTGCCAGCAGTCTACGGGAGGTGCCAGGCTACGAGCAGTACTTC. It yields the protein CASSLREVPGYEQYF.